This note documents a single T cell receptor beta chain sequence. Original processing notes: Amplification from reference gene primers served as the basis for estimated nucleated cell counts. Some clones are missing from TCRdb's copy, which holds only in-frame ones; the method was immunoSEQ multiplex PCR. That table is the source of V, J and clone size, and D and trimming were worked out from the DNA. The data hold around 60,000 clones, with about 74% observed a single time. V gave up 1 base and J gave up 0 bases; unmatched junction bases: 10. The CDR3 has 18 residues. Germline CDR1 SGHRS, CDR2 YFSETQ. The data were obtained in a study of blood T cell repertoires in COVID-19. Study summary: T cells, B-cell-depleted T cells, or PBMCs provided the cDNA or gDNA that served as material.

The TCR originated in an elderly woman with acute or convalescent COVID-19. Sequencing was done on a sample of peripheral blood. The rearrangement joins TRBV5-1 to TRBJ2-7; 10 nucleotides line up with TRBD2. CDR3 residues: CASSLSRLAGISSYEQYF. The DNA for the CDR3 is TGCGCCAGCAGCTTGTCCCGACTAGCGGGTATAAGCTCCTACGAGCAGTACTTC.